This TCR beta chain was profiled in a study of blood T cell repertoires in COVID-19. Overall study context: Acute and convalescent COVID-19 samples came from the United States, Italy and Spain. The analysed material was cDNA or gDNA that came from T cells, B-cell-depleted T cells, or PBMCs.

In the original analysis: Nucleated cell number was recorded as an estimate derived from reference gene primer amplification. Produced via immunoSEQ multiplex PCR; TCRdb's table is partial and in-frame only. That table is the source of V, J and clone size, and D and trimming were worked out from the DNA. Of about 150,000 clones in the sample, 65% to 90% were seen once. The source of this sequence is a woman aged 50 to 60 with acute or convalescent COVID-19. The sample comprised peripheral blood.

Here the CDR3 reads CASSITGGARIINSPLHF. CDR3 in DNA: TGTGCCAGCAGTATAACAGGGGGCGCTCGGATAATCAATTCACCCCTCCACTTT. The chain couples TRBV6-2 or TRBV6-3 to TRBJ1-6; 9 bases agree with TRBD1. The germline V gene has CDR1 MNHEY and CDR2 SVGEGT. V shed 5 bases and J 7 bases; nucleotides not matched to a gene: 15. The CDR3 extends over 18 amino acids.